Sequencing of this TCR beta chain was carried out in a study of blood T cell repertoires in COVID-19. Study-level information: T cells, B-cell-depleted T cells, or PBMCs supplied cDNA or gDNA.

Authors' data handling: Estimation of nucleated cell counts relied on the amplification of reference gene primers. Method: immunoSEQ multiplex PCR; TCRdb's copy keeps in-frame clones and lacks some. For V, J and clone size, that table is used; D and trimming come from the DNA. The table has about 260,000 clones, approximately 87% seen once. The specimen was peripheral blood. This receptor was identified in a woman in her 40s who had recovered from COVID-19.

The CDR3 DNA sequence: TGTGCCAGCAGCTCGAAGCGGGGTATAGGGTATAGGGAAAATGGCTACACCTTC. Amino acids: CASSSKRGIGYRENGYTF. The gene calls are TRBV3-1 (or the pseudogene TRBV3-2) and TRBJ1-2; no firm D call. Germline V CDR1 and CDR2: LGHDT, YNNKEL (reference sequence). V lost 5 bases, J lost 6 bases, and 28 bases lay in between. The length of the CDR3 is 18 residues.